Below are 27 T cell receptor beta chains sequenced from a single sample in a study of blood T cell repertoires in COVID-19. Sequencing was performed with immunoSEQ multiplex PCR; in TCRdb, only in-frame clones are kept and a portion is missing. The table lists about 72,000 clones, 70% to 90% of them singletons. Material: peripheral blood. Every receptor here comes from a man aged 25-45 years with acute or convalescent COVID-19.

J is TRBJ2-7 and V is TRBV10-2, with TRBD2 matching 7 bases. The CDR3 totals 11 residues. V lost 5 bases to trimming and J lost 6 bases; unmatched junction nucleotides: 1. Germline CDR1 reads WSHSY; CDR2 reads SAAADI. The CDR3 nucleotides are TGCGCCAGCAGTTCGGGGGGCGAGCAGTACTTC. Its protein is CASSSGGEQYF.

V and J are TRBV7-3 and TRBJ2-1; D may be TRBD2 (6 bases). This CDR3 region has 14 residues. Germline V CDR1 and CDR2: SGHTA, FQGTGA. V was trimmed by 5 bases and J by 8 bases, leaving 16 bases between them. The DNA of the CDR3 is TGTGCCAGCAGCCAATACCGGGACTCCGATGAGCAGTTCTTC. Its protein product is CASSQYRDSDEQFF.

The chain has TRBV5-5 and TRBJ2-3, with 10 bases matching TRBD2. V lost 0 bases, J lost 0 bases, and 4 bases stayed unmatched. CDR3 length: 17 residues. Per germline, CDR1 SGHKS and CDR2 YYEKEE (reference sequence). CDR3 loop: CASSLGPSGSSTDTQYF. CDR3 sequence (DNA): TGTGCCAGCAGCTTGGGGCCTAGCGGGAGTAGCACAGATACGCAGTATTTT.

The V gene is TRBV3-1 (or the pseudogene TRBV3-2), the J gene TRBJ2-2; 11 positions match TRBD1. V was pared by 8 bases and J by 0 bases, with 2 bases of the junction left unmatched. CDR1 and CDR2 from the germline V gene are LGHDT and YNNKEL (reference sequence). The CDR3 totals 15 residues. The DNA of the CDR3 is TGTGCCAGCGGGGGACAGGGGGCGAACACCGGGGAGCTGTTTTTT. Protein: CASGGQGANTGELFF.

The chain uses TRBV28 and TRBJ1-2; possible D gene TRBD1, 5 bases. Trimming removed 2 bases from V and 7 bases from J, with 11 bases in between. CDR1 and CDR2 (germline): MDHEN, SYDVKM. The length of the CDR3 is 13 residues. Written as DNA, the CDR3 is TGTGCCAGCAGTTTAGGCTCGGGGGTTGGCTACACCTTC. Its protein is CASSLGSGVGYTF.

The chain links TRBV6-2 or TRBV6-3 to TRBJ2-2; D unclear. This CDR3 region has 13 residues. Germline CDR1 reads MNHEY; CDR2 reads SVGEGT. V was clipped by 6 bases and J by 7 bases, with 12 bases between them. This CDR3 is CASSWKEHGELFF. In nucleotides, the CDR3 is TGTGCCAGCAGCTGGAAGGAGCACGGGGAGCTGTTTTTT.

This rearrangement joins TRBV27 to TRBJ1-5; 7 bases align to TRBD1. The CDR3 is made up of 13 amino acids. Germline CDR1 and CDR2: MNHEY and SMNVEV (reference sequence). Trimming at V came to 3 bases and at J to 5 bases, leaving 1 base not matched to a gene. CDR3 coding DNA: TGTGCCAGCAGTTTCAGGGGGGATCAGCCCCAGCATTTT. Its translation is CASSFRGDQPQHF.

The CDR3 bases are TGTGCCAGCAGTGACAGGGGCTCCTATAATTCACCCCTCCACTTT. Residues: CASSDRGSYNSPLHF. The gene calls are TRBV2 and TRBJ1-6; possibly TRBD1 for D (6 bases). Looked up from germline, CDR1 is SNHLY and CDR2 is FYNNEI. Between the trimmed V and J ends, which lost 3 bases and 0 bases, there was a span of 6 bases. This CDR3 contains 15 residues.

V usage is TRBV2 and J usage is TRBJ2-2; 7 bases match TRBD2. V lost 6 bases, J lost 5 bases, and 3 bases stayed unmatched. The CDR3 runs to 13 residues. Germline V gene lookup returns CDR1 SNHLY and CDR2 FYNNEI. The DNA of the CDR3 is TGTGCCAGCAGGGCGGGAGTAACCGGGGAGCTGTTTTTT. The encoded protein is CASRAGVTGELFF.

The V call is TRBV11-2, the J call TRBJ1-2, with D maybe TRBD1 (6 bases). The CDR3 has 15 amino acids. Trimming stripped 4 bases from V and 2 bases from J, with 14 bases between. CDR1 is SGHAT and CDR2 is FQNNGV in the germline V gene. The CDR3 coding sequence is TGTGCCAGCAGCTCTGGACAGCCCCTAAACTATGGCTACACCTTC. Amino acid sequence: CASSSGQPLNYGYTF. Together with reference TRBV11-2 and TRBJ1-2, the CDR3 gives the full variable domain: EAGVAQSPRYKIIEKRQSVAFWCNPISGHATLYWYQQILGQGPKLLIQFQNNGVVDDSQLPKDRFSAERLKGVDSTLKIQPAKLEDSAVYLCASSSGQPLNYGYTFGSGTRLTVV.

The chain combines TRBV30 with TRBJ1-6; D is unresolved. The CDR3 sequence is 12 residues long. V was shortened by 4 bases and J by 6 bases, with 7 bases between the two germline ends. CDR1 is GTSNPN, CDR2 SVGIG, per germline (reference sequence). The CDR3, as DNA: TGTGCCTGGAAGCGGGCTAATTCACCCCTCCACTTT. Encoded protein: CAWKRANSPLHF. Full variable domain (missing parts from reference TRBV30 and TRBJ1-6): SQTIHQWPATLVQPVGSPLSLECTVEGTSNPNLYWYRQAAGRGLQLLFYSVGIGQISSEVPQNLSASRPQDRQFILSSKKLLLSDSGFYLCAWKRANSPLHFGNGTRLTVT.

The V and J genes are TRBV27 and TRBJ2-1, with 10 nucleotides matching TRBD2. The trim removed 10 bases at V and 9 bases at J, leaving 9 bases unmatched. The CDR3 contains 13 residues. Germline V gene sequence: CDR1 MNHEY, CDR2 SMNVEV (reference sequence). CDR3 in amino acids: CATSTGLAFEQFF. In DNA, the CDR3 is TGTGCCACATCTACGGGACTAGCGTTTGAGCAGTTCTTC.

The CDR3: CASSPVSSGSGEQYF. The DNA for the CDR3 is TGTGCCAGCAGCCCAGTCTCTAGCGGGAGTGGCGAGCAGTACTTC. The rearrangement joins TRBV7-2 to TRBJ2-7, with 10 positions matching TRBD2. J gave up 6 bases and V 5 bases, and 10 bases lay outside the gene matches. Germline-derived CDR1 and CDR2 are SGHTA and FQGNSA. This CDR3 contains 15 residues.

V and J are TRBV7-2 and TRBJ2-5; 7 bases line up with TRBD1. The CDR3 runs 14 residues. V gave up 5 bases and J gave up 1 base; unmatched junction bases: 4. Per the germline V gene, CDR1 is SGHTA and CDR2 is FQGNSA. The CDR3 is CASSPGQVQETQYF. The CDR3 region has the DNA TGTGCCAGCAGCCCTGGACAGGTCCAAGAGACCCAGTACTTC.

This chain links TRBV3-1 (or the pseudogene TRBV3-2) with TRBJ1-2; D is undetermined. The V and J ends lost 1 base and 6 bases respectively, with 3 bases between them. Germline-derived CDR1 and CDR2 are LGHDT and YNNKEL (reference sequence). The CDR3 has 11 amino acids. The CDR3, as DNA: TGTGCCAGCAGCCAAGGCGATGGCTACACCTTC. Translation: CASSQGDGYTF.

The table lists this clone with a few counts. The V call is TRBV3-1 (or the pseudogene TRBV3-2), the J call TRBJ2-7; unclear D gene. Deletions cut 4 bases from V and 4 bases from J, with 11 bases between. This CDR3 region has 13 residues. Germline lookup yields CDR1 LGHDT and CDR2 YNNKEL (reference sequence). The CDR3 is CASSRRVGYEQYF. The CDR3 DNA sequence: TGTGCCAGCAGCCGCCGGGTCGGTTACGAGCAGTACTTC.

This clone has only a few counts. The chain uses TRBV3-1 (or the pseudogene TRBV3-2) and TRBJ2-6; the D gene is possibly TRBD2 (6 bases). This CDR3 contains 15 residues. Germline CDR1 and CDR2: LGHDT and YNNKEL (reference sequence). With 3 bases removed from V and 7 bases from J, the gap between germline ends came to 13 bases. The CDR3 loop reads CASSQRLGGANVLTF. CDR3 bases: TGTGCCAGCAGCCAGAGACTCGGGGGAGCCAACGTCCTGACTTTC.

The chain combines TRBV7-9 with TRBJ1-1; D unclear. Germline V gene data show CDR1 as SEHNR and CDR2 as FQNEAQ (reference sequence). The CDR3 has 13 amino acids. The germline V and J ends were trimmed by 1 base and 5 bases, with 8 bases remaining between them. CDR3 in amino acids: CASSLVVTTEAFF. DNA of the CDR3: TGTGCCAGCAGCTTAGTGGTCACAACTGAAGCTTTCTTT.

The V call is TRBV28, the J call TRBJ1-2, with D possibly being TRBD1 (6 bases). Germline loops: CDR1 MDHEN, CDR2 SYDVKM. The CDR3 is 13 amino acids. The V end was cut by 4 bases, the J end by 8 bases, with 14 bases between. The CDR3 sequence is CASSYQGRGGYTF. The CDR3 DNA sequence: TGTGCCAGCAGTTATCAGGGGAGAGGGGGCTACACCTTC.

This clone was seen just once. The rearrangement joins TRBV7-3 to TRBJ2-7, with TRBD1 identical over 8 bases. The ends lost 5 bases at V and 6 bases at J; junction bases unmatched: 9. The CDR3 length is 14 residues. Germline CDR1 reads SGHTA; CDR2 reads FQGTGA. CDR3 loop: CASSRYGQGGEQYF. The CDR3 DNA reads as TGTGCCAGCAGCCGTTATGGACAGGGCGGCGAGCAGTACTTC.

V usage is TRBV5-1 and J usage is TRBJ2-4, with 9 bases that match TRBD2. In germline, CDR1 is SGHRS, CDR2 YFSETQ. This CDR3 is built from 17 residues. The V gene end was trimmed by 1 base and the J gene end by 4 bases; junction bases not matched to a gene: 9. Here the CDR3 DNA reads TGCGCCAGCAGCTTGATAGCGGGAGACGCCTTGAAAAACATTCAGTACTTC. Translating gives CASSLIAGDALKNIQYF.

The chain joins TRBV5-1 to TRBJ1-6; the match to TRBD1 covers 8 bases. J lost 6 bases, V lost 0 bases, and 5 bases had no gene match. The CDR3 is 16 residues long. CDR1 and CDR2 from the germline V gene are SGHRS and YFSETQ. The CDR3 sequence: CASSLDGQGVNSPLHF. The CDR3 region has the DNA TGCGCCAGCAGCTTGGATGGACAGGGAGTTAATTCACCCCTCCACTTT.

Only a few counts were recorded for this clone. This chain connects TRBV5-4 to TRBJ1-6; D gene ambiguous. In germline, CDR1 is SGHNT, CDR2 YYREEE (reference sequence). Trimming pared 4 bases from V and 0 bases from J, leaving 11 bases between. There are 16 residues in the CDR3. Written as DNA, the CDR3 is TGTGCCAGCAGCGTAAGCATGAGCTCCTATAATTCACCCCTCCACTTT. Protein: CASSVSMSSYNSPLHF.

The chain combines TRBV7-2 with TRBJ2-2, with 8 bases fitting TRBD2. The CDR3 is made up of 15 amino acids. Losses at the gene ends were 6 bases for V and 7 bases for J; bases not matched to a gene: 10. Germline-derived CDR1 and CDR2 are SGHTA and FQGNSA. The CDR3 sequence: CASSLPGLGFGELFF. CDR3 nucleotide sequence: TGTGCCAGCAGTCTTCCGGGACTAGGGTTCGGGGAGCTGTTTTTT.

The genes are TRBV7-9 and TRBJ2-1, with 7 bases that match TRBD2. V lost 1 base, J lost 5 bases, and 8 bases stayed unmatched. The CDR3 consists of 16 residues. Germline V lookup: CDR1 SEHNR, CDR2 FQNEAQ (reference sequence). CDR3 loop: CASSLGSGPRHNEQFF. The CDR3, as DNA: TGTGCCAGCAGCTTAGGTAGCGGGCCAAGACACAATGAGCAGTTCTTC.

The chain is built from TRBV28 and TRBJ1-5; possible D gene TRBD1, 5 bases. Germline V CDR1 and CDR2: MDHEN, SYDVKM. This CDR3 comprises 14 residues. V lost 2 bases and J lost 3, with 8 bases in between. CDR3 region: CASSLGGVNQPQHF. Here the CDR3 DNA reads TGTGCCAGCAGTTTAGGAGGGGTCAATCAGCCCCAGCATTTT. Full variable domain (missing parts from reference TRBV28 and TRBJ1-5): DVKVTQSSRYLVKRTGEKVFLECVQDMDHENMFWYRQDPGLGLRLIYFSYDVKMKEKGDIPEGYSVSREKKERFSLILESASTNQTSMYLCASSLGGVNQPQHFGDGTRLSIL.

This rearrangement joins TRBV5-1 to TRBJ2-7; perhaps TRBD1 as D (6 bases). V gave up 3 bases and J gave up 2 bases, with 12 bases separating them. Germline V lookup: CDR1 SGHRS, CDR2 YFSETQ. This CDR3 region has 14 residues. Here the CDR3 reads CASSSSTGPYEQYF. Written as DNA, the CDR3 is TGCGCCAGCAGCTCCTCGACAGGACCCTACGAGCAGTACTTC.